Below are 19 T cell receptor beta chains sequenced from a single sample in a study of blood T cell repertoires in COVID-19. Clones were sequenced by immunoSEQ multiplex PCR, and TCRdb holds only the in-frame ones, with some missing. In the table there are 100,000 to 150,000 clones, 85% to 90% of which are singletons. The sequencing sample was made of peripheral blood. These receptors originate from a man older than 75 with active or convalescent COVID-19.

This clone was found once. V and J are TRBV6-5 and TRBJ1-5; D unclear. CDR1 MNHEY and CDR2 SVGAGI come from the germline V gene. The V end lost 0 bases, the J end lost 7 bases, and 10 bases lay between the germline ends. The CDR3 contains 14 residues. The CDR3 DNA reads TGTGCCAGCAGTTACTCGCGAGGGATCCAGCCCCAGCATTTT. This sequence encodes CASSYSRGIQPQHF.

This chain joins TRBV2 and TRBJ1-1; 11 bases line up with TRBD1. The CDR3 covers 13 residues. V lost 5 bases and J lost 11; bases outside the gene matches: 7. CDR1 is SNHLY, CDR2 FYNNEI, per germline. The CDR3 sequence: CASSRTGGAGAFF. In nucleotides, the CDR3 is TGTGCCAGCAGTCGGACAGGGGGCGCGGGGGCTTTCTTT.

The J gene is TRBJ1-1, the V gene TRBV5-6; 9 positions agree with TRBD1. Losses at the gene ends were 4 bases for V and 10 bases for J; bases not matched to a gene: 8. The CDR3 spans 13 residues. From germline, CDR1 is SGHDT and CDR2 YYEEEE. The CDR3, as DNA: TGTGCCAGCAGCCGATACAGGGGGCAGGGAGCTTTCTTT. This codes for CASSRYRGQGAFF. The complete variable domain, with remaining parts taken from reference TRBV5-6 and TRBJ1-1, reads DAGVTQSPTHLIKTRGQQVTLRCSPKSGHDTVSWYQQALGQGPQFIFQYYEEEERQRGNFPDRFSGHQFPNYSSELNVNALLLGDSALYLCASSRYRGQGAFFGQGTRLTVV.

The chain is built from TRBV5-8 and TRBJ1-2; weak D call: TRBD1 (5 bases). CDR3 size: 15 residues. V was pared by 1 base and J by 7 bases, with 17 bases between. Germline V gene data show CDR1 as SGHTS and CDR2 as YDEGEE. In DNA, the CDR3 is TGTGCCAGCAGCTTGCAACGGGAGCAGGGAAGTGGCTACACCTTC. Its translation is CASSLQREQGSGYTF.

This rearrangement joins TRBV18 to TRBJ2-6, with a tentative D call TRBD1 (5 bases). This CDR3 contains 17 residues. V shed 4 bases and J shed 0 bases, with 13 bases lying between them. The germline V gene has CDR1 KGHSH and CDR2 LQKENI. CDR3 nucleotides: TGTGCCAGCTCACTTAACCTCGACAGCTCTGGGGCCAACGTCCTGACTTTC. Translating gives CASSLNLDSSGANVLTF.

This clone is judged medium-sized (0.01 to 0.1%). The rearrangement joins TRBV5-4 to TRBJ1-2, with D maybe TRBD1 (6 bases). The length of the CDR3 is 14 residues. Trimming left V 4 bases short and J 0 bases short, with 10 bases between. The germline V gene has CDR1 SGHNT and CDR2 YYREEE (reference sequence). The CDR3 coding sequence is TGTGCCAGCAGCGAACAGGGATCTAACTATGGCTACACCTTC. This translates into CASSEQGSNYGYTF.

The V gene is TRBV30, the J gene TRBJ1-2, with TRBD1 identical over 10 bases. The germline gives CDR1 GTSNPN, CDR2 SVGIG (reference sequence). The CDR3 extends over 14 amino acids. The V gene end was trimmed by 5 bases and the J gene end by 7 bases; junction bases not matched to a gene: 10. In nucleotides, the CDR3 is TGTGCCTGGGACGACAGGGGGCGTTTTTTTGGCTACACCTTC. Its translation: CAWDDRGRFFGYTF.

The chain couples TRBV21-1 to TRBJ2-3; the table calls TRBD1, which could not be checked here. TRBV21-1 is a pseudogene locus. The CDR3 runs to 15 residues. The CDR3 loop is CASTFSGSIPDTQYF. CDR3 DNA: TGTGCCAGCACCTTCTCAGGGTCAATCCCAGATACGCAGTATTTT.

The V gene is TRBV27, the J gene TRBJ2-7; TRBD1 agrees at 7 bases. Unmatched junction bases numbered 7, after V lost 0 bases and J lost 2 bases. There are 16 residues in the CDR3. The germline CDR1 and CDR2 sequences are MNHEY and SMNVEV (reference sequence). CDR3 nucleotides: TGTGCCAGCAGTTTATCTTTGACAGGGTTAACCTACGAGCAGTACTTC. Amino acids: CASSLSLTGLTYEQYF.

This clone was picked up one time. The V and J genes are TRBV30 and TRBJ1-1; D is unclear. CDR1 is GTSNPN, CDR2 SVGIG, per germline (reference sequence). V was clipped by 6 bases and J by 0 bases, with 14 bases between them. The CDR3 runs to 14 residues. The CDR3 sequence is CACGRGGLNTEAFF. CDR3 bases: TGTGCCTGCGGTCGGGGAGGTTTGAACACTGAAGCTTTCTTT.

The gene calls are TRBV7-2 and TRBJ2-5; no reliable D call. Trimming took off 0 bases at V and 5 bases at J, with 16 bases between the two ends. The CDR3 extends over 16 amino acids. The germline CDR1 and CDR2 sequences are SGHTA and FQGNSA. The chain's CDR3 is CASSLAVLLRAETQYF. DNA for the CDR3: TGTGCCAGCAGCTTAGCGGTTCTGTTGCGCGCTGAGACCCAGTACTTC.

The rearrangement links TRBV6-1 to TRBJ1-3; D is ambiguous. In germline, CDR1 is MNHNS, CDR2 SASEGT. V lost 4 bases, J lost 0 bases, and 13 bases lay in between. The CDR3 loop spans 16 amino acids. The CDR3 is CASSGWVRASGNTIYF. The CDR3 region has the DNA TGTGCCAGCAGTGGTTGGGTGAGGGCCTCTGGAAACACCATATATTTT.

The rearrangement links TRBV23-1 to TRBJ1-1; 9 nucleotides match TRBD1. TRBV23-1 is given ORF status, its function remaining uncertain. CDR3 length: 16 residues. Trimming took 4 bases from V and 3 from J; bases not matched to a gene: 9. This chain's CDR3 is CASSLDRGIADTEAFF. The CDR3 region has the DNA TGCGCCAGCAGTCTGGACAGGGGAATTGCGGACACTGAAGCTTTCTTT.

This clone has only one observation. The V and J genes are TRBV20-1 and TRBJ2-1; D is unclear. The CDR3 length is 10 residues. Germline V CDR1 and CDR2: DFQATT, SNEGSKA (reference sequence). The ends were cut back, 2 bases at V and 7 bases at J, with 3 bases in the middle. The CDR3 DNA reads as TGCAGTGCTAGACTAAATGAGCAGTTCTTC. The encoded protein is CSARLNEQFF.

This chain connects TRBV30 to TRBJ2-7, with D possibly TRBD1 on 6 matching bases. The CDR3 loop spans 13 amino acids. CDR1 and CDR2 (germline): GTSNPN, SVGIG (reference sequence). Trimming pared 3 bases from V and 4 bases from J, leaving 13 bases between. CDR3 sequence (DNA): TGTGCCTGGAGCCCAGGGGAGTGGTACGAGCAGTACTTC. Its protein product is CAWSPGEWYEQYF. The variable domain in full, with the rest retrieved from reference TRBV30 and TRBJ2-7, is SQTIHQWPATLVQPVGSPLSLECTVEGTSNPNLYWYRQAAGRGLQLLFYSVGIGQISSEVPQNLSASRPQDRQFILSSKKLLLSDSGFYLCAWSPGEWYEQYFGPGTRLTVT.

V and J are TRBV4-2 and TRBJ2-7; TRBD2 aligns across 7 bases. The CDR3 is 14 residues long. The J segment lost 5 bases and the V segment lost 3 bases, leaving 7 bases of the junction unmatched. The germline CDR1 and CDR2 sequences are LGHNA and YNFKEQ. The CDR3 region has the DNA TGTGCCAGCAGCCAGTCGACTAGCCCGGACGAGCAGTACTTC. It encodes CASSQSTSPDEQYF.

V gene TRBV6-5 combines with J gene TRBJ2-7, with 9 bases matching TRBD2. Losses at the gene ends were 6 bases for V and 2 bases for J; bases not matched to a gene: 8. The CDR3 is made up of 15 amino acids. Germline CDR1 and CDR2: MNHEY and SVGAGI. In DNA, the CDR3 is TGTGCCAGCAGGGCCAGCGGGGGGAACCCCTACGAGCAGTACTTC. Translation gives CASRASGGNPYEQYF.

The V gene is TRBV30, the J gene TRBJ2-6; 8 nucleotides line up with TRBD1. CDR3 length equals 15 residues. Trimming cost V 5 bases and J 0 bases; bases outside gene matches: 3. Germline CDR1 is GTSNPN and CDR2 is SVGIG (reference sequence). CDR3 nucleotides: TGTGCCTGGGGGACAGGCCGCTCTGGGGCCAACGTCCTGACTTTC. Its protein is CAWGTGRSGANVLTF.

The V and J genes are TRBV7-9 and TRBJ2-5; 9 bases match TRBD1. The CDR3 sequence is 14 residues long. Germline trimming cut 3 bases from V and 5 bases from J; bases unmatched to any gene: 4. Germline V gives CDR1 SEHNR, CDR2 FQNEAQ (reference sequence). CDR3 protein: CASSLGQGVETQYF. The CDR3 DNA follows: TGTGCCAGCAGCTTGGGACAGGGTGTGGAGACCCAGTACTTC.